What follows describes a single TCR beta chain. Profiled with immunoSEQ multiplex PCR; TCRdb holds only in-frame clones, not every one. In the table there are about 140,000 clones, 70% to 90% of which are singletons. Trimming took off 0 bases at V and 6 bases at J, with 6 bases between the two ends. The germline V gene has CDR1 MGHRA and CDR2 YSYEKL. This CDR3 region has 13 residues. This record belongs to a study of T cell responses to AZD1222 COVID-19 vaccine. V is TRBV4-1 and J is TRBJ1-5; no reliable D call. The specimen comprised peripheral blood, sampled on day 0 of AZD1222 vaccination. This clonotype was obtained from an adult in good health. The CDR3: CASSQDSGQPQHF. In DNA form, the CDR3 reads TGCGCCAGCAGCCAAGATTCGGGTCAGCCCCAGCATTTT.